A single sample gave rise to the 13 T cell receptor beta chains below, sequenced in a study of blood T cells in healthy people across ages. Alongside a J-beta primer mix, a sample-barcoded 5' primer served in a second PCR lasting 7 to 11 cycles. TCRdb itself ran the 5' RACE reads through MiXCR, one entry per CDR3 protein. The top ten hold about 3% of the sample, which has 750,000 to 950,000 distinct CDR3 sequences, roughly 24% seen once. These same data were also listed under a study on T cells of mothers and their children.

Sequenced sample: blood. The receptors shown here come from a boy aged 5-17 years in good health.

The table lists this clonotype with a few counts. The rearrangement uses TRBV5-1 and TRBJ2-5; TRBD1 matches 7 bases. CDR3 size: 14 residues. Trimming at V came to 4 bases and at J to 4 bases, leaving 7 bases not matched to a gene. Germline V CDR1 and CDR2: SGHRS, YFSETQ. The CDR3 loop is CASSPAPGGETQYF. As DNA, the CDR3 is TGCGCCAGCAGCCCGGCCCCAGGGGGAGAGACCCAGTACTTC.

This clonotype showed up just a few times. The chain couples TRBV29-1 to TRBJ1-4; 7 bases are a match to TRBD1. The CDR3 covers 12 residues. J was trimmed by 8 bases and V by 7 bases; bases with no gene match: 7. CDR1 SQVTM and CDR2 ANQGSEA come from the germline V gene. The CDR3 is CSAARQGEKLFF. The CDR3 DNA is TGCAGCGCCGCAAGACAGGGCGAAAAACTGTTTTTT.

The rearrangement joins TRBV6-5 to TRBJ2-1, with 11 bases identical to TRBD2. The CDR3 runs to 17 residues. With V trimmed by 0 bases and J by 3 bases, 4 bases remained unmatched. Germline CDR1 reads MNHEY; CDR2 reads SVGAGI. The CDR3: CASSYSGTSGVYNEQFF. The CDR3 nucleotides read TGTGCCAGCAGTTACTCCGGGACTAGCGGCGTCTACAATGAGCAGTTCTTC.

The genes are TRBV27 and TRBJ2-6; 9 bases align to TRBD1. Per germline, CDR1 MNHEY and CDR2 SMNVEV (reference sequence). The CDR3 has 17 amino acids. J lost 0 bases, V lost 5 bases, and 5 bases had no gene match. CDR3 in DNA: TGTGCCAGCAGTAGGACAGGGGTTTCCTCTGGGGCCAACGTCCTGACTTTC. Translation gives CASSRTGVSSGANVLTF.

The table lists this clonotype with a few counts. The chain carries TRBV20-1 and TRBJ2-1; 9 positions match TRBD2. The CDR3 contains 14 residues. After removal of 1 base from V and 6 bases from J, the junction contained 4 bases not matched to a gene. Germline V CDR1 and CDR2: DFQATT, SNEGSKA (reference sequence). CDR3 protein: CSARVVSGSNEQFF. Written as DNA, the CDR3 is TGCAGTGCTAGAGTTGTTAGCGGGAGCAATGAGCAGTTCTTC.

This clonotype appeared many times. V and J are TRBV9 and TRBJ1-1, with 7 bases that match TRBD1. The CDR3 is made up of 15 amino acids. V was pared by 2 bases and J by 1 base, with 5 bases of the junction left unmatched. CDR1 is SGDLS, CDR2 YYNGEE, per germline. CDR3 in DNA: TGTGCCAGCAGCGTGTGGGGGACAGCGAACACTGAAGCTTTCTTT. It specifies CASSVWGTANTEAFF.

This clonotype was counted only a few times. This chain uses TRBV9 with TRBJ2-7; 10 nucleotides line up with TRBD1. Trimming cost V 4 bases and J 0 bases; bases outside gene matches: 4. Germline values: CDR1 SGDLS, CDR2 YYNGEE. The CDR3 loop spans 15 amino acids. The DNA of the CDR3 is TGTGCCAGCAGCACCGGACAGGGGGGCTCCTACGAGCAGTACTTC. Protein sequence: CASSTGQGGSYEQYF.

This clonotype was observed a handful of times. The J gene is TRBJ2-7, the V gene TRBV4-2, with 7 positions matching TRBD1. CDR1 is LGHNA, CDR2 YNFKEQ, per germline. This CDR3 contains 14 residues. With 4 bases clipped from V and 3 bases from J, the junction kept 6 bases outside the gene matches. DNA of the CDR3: TGTGCCAGCAGCCCAGTCCGGGACAGCTACGAGCAGTACTTC. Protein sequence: CASSPVRDSYEQYF.

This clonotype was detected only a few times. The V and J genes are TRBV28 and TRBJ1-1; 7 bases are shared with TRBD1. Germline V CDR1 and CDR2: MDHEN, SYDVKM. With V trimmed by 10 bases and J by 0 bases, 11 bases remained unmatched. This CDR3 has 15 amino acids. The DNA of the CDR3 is TGTGCCACCCTGACAGGGACTGCCATGAACACTGAAGCTTTCTTT. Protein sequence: CATLTGTAMNTEAFF.

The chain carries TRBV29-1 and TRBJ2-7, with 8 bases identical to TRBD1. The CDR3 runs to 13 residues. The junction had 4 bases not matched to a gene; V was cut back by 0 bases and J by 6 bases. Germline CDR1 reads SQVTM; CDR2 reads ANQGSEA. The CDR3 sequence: CSVEEQGGREQYF. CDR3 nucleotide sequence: TGCAGCGTTGAAGAACAGGGGGGACGCGAGCAGTACTTC.

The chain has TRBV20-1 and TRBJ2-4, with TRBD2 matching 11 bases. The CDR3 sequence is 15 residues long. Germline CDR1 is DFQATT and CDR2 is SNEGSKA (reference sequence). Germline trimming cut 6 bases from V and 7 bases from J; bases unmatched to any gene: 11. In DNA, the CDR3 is TGCAGTGCCCCGGAGGCGACTAGCGGGGAGAACATTCAGTACTTC. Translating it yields CSAPEATSGENIQYF.

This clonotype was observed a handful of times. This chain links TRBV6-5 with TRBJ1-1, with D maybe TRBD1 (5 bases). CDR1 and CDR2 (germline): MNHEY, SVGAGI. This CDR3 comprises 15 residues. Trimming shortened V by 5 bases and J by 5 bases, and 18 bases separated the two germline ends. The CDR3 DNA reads TGTGCCAGCAGTCCTCTGGGGGGAGGAAGGACTGAAGCTTTCTTT. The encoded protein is CASSPLGGGRTEAFF.

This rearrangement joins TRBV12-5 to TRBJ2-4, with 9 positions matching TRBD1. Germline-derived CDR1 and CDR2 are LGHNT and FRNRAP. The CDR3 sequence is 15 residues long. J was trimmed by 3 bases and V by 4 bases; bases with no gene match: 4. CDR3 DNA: TGTGCTAGTGGTTGGGGGGACAGGGTCAAAAACATTCAGTACTTC. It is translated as CASGWGDRVKNIQYF.